Listed below are T cell receptor beta chains from one sample, sequenced in a study of cytomegalovirus exposure and HLA in healthy donors. Some clones are missing from TCRdb's copy, which holds only in-frame ones; the method was immunoSEQ multiplex PCR. Of some 100,000 clones in the sample, about 82% were seen once. Material: PBMCs. The receptors here all came from a man aged 18 to 30 in good health and CMV-seronegative. Each CDR3 is given with its conserved first and last residue. A D gene is named only where the DNA matches it firmly. Clone sizes are given selectively: once, few, many, or a class where the clone is expanded.

v_call	d_call	clone_size	j_call	cdr3_aa	cdr3_nt
TRBV6-4	TRBD1	NA	TRBJ1-6	CASSRDRDNSPLHF	TGTGCCAGCAGCCGGGACAGGGATAATTCACCCCTCCACTTT
TRBV27	TRBD2	NA	TRBJ2-3	CASSRRTSGTDTQYF	TGTGCCAGCAGCCGTCGGACTAGCGGCACAGATACGCAGTATTTT
TRBV6-1	NA	NA	TRBJ1-2	CASSRYRDGYTF	TGTGCCAGCAGTAGGTACAGGGATGGCTACACCTTC
TRBV19	TRBD1	NA	TRBJ2-7	CATRDRVSYEQYF	TGTGCTACCCGGGACAGGGTCTCCTACGAGCAGTACTTC
TRBV29-1	NA	NA	TRBJ2-1	CSVGPLGGGGRNEQFF	TGCAGCGTCGGCCCCTTGGGAGGGGGGGGCCGCAATGAGCAGTTCTTC
TRBV10-3	TRBD2	NA	TRBJ2-3	CAISEWEGTYTDTQYF	TGTGCCATCAGTGAGTGGGAGGGAACGTACACAGATACGCAGTATTTT
TRBV2	NA	NA	TRBJ2-7	CASRIRQEQYF	TGTGCCAGCAGGATAAGACAAGAGCAGTACTTC
TRBV6-6	TRBD1	NA	TRBJ1-5	CASTGQGGYQPQHF	TGTGCCAGCACGGGACAGGGGGGGTATCAGCCCCAGCATTTT
TRBV25-1	TRBD1	NA	TRBJ2-5	CASSGLQYDRVGETQYF	TGTGCCAGCAGTGGCCTTCAATACGACAGGGTGGGGGAGACCCAGTACTTC
TRBV2	NA	few	TRBJ1-2	CASSLDGLRYTF	TGTGCCAGCAGCCTCGACGGCTTGCGGTACACCTTC
TRBV16	TRBD2	NA	TRBJ2-1	CASSQSLGGNEQFF	TGTGCCAGCAGCCAATCACTGGGGGGGAATGAGCAGTTCTTC
TRBV7-6	NA	few	TRBJ2-2	CASRVTGLLTGELFF	TGTGCCAGCAGGGTTACGGGACTTTTAACCGGGGAGCTGTTTTTT
TRBV7-6	TRBD2	NA	TRBJ2-3	CASSLGGRKSDTQYF	TGTGCCAGCAGCTTAGGCGGGAGGAAGTCAGATACGCAGTATTTT
TRBV6-5	NA	NA	TRBJ1-1	CASSYALGDTEAFF	TGTGCCAGCAGCTACGCGTTAGGGGACACTGAAGCTTTCTTT
TRBV6-7	TRBD1	once	TRBJ1-1	CASSSQYRGRFPMNTEAFF	TGTGCCAGCAGTTCCCAATACAGGGGAAGATTCCCCATGAACACTGAAGCTTTCTTT
TRBV27	NA	NA	TRBJ1-2	CASSLGRQAGYTF	TGTGCCAGCAGTTTGGGGAGGCAGGCTGGCTACACCTTC
TRBV4-2	TRBD1	NA	TRBJ1-2	CASSPQGAQVGYTF	TGTGCCAGCAGCCCACAGGGGGCGCAGGTTGGCTACACCTTC
TRBV9	NA	NA	TRBJ2-7	CASSVGGPPYEQYF	TGTGCCAGCAGCGTAGGAGGTCCGCCCTACGAGCAGTACTTC
TRBV5-1	TRBD1	NA	TRBJ1-3	CASSAQGASGNTIYF	TGCGCCAGCAGCGCGCAGGGGGCCTCTGGAAACACCATATATTTT